This T cell receptor beta chain was identified in a study of OX40 agonist ivuxolimab in advanced cancers. Study-wide context: Enrollees could have had prior anti-PD-1, anti-PD-L1 or anti-CTLA-4 therapy, which about 40% had received.

Study-wide results and limits: Certain nonresponding patients likewise had low normalized T-cell clonal expansion. The study observed clonal expansion of CD4+ and CD8+ blood T cells by week 6 at 0.1 to 3.0 mg/kg.

Germline V gives CDR1 MNHNS, CDR2 SASEGT. The CDR3 has 15 residues. V was cut by 7 bases and J by 2 bases, with 16 bases left in between. As regards this clone: Its target is not known.

Repertoires were generated with immunoSEQ multiplex PCR, while TCRdb's copy carries only in-frame clones and drops some. The table shows 42,000 or so clones, with roughly four fifths occurring only once. The gene calls are TRBV6-1 and TRBJ2-3; D might be TRBD1 (6 bases). The starting material was CD4+ or CD8+ T cells sorted from blood, obtained in a trial of the OX40 agonist ivuxolimab. This TCR derives from an adult with an advanced solid tumor such as melanoma, head and neck, liver or kidney cancer. The CDR3 nucleotides read TGTGCCAGCAAGCCTCGGGACATTTACACAGATACGCAGTATTTT. Protein product: CASKPRDIYTDTQYF.